Presented here are 3 T cell receptor beta chains from one specimen sequenced in a study of T cells in women clearing cervical HPV infection. Profiled with immunoSEQ multiplex PCR; TCRdb holds only in-frame clones, not every one. The sample holds tens of thousands of clones. Sequencing was done on a sample of blood buffy coat. The receptors were gathered from a woman between 18 and 70 years old with a cervical HPV16 infection that either progressed to CIN3+ or cleared (not recorded which).

With respect to this clone: The read ends 3 residues before the CDR3 terminus; that terminus is restored from the germline J gene. This sequence joins TRBV19 and TRBJ1-5; the D is unclear. V shed 4 bases and J shed 8 bases, with 18 bases lying between them. This CDR3 contains 15 residues. Germline loops: CDR1 LNHDA, CDR2 SQIVND (reference sequence). CDR3 bases read: TGTGCCAGTAGTAGAACCAGTAGAGATAGGGAGCCC. This encodes CASSRTSRDREP. The complete CDR3 sequence is CASSRTSRDREPQHF.

Notes on this clone: The read ends 3 residues early relative to the CDR3; the germline J gene fills the gap. This chain joins TRBV5-1 and TRBJ2-1; TRBD1 aligns across 12 bases. With V trimmed by 3 bases and J by 9 bases, 7 bases remained unmatched. The germline V gene has CDR1 SGHRS and CDR2 YFSETQ. This CDR3 region has 15 residues. The sequenced CDR3 bases are TGCGCCAGCAGCTCCGTGGGACAGGGGGCAGGTGAG. It encodes CASSSVGQGAGE. The complete CDR3 sequence is CASSSVGQGAGEQFF. The entire variable domain, with the rest obtained from reference TRBV5-1 and TRBJ2-1, is as follows: KAGVTQTPRYLIKTRGQQVTLSCSPISGHRSVSWYQQTPGQGLQFLFEYFSETQRNKGNFPGRFSGRQFSNSRSEMNVSTLELGDSALYLCASSSVGQGAGEQFFGPGTRLTVL.

Concerning this clone itself: The read finishes 3 residues shy of the CDR3 end, and the germline J gene is used to complete it. The rearrangement joins TRBV20-1 to TRBJ2-3; D gene unclear. The CDR3 extends over 13 amino acids. Germline CDR1 reads DFQATT; CDR2 reads SNEGSKA (reference sequence). Partial CDR3 DNA: TGCAGTGCTAGAGATGAACATAGCTTCACG. Translation: CSARDEHSFT. The full CDR3 sequence reads CSARDEHSFTQYF.